The 8 T cell receptor beta chains reported below all come from one sample, sequenced in a study of cytomegalovirus exposure and HLA in healthy donors. Vbeta (60) and Jbeta (13) primers were used in the PCR. Data came from immunoSEQ multiplex PCR; TCRdb stores just in-frame clones and leaves some out. The sample lists 100,000 to 150,000 clones, 75% to 90% occurring once. The source material was PBMCs. Receptor source: a young man in good health and CMV-seropositive.

This chain uses TRBV7-9 with TRBJ2-1; 7 bases are shared with TRBD1. The CDR3 has 13 amino acids. From germline, CDR1 is SEHNR and CDR2 FQNEAQ (reference sequence). V was pared by 4 bases and J by 6 bases, with 3 bases of the junction left unmatched. CDR3 in amino acids: CASSSRDSNEQFF. CDR3 in DNA: TGTGCCAGCAGCTCACGGGACAGCAATGAGCAGTTCTTC.

The chain uses TRBV19 and TRBJ2-7; TRBD2 agrees at 7 bases. Trimming removed 7 bases from V and 7 bases from J; junction bases left unmatched: 13. The CDR3 covers 14 residues. Germline CDR1 reads LNHDA; CDR2 reads SQIVND (reference sequence). CDR3 sequence: CASKDGRLAAEQYF. The CDR3 DNA reads TGTGCCAGTAAAGACGGGCGGCTAGCGGCTGAGCAGTACTTC.

The rearrangement joins TRBV20-1 to TRBJ1-1; a weak D match, TRBD1 (6 bases). CDR1 is DFQATT, CDR2 SNEGSKA, per germline (reference sequence). The CDR3 extends over 11 amino acids. Between the trimmed V and J ends, which lost 2 bases and 8 bases, there was a span of 9 bases. CDR3 nucleotide sequence: TGCAGTGCTAGACTCGGGACAGAAGCTTTCTTT. Its protein product is CSARLGTEAFF.

The V and J genes are TRBV29-1 and TRBJ2-3; tentative D call: TRBD2 (6 bases). V lost 3 bases, J lost 4 bases, and 11 bases lay in between. The germline CDR1 and CDR2 sequences are SQVTM and ANQGSEA. The CDR3 covers 13 residues. The CDR3 sequence is CSVEEGLPDTQYF. The CDR3 DNA follows: TGCAGCGTTGAGGAGGGACTCCCAGATACGCAGTATTTT.

There are a few counts of this clone. The V call is TRBV4-2, the J call TRBJ2-1; D is uncertain. Germline-derived CDR1 and CDR2 are LGHNA and YNFKEQ. This CDR3 has 14 amino acids. Trimming removed 1 base at V and 2 bases at J, with 6 bases between. CDR3 residues: CASSQGRAYNEQFF. The CDR3 DNA reads as TGTGCCAGCAGCCAAGGTCGCGCCTACAATGAGCAGTTCTTC.

The chain uses TRBV5-8 and TRBJ1-2, with D uncertain. Trimming took off 2 bases at V and 8 bases at J, with 13 bases between the two ends. Per the germline V gene, CDR1 is SGHTS and CDR2 is YDEGEE. The CDR3 spans 13 residues. In DNA form, the CDR3 reads TGTGCCAGCAGCTTTCAGGCCTATCGGGGCTACACCTTC. This codes for CASSFQAYRGYTF. Full variable domain (missing parts from reference TRBV5-8 and TRBJ1-2): EAGVTQSPTHLIKTRGQQATLRCSPISGHTSVYWYQQALGLGLQFLLWYDEGEERNRGNFPPRFSGRQFPNYSSELNVNALELEDSALYLCASSFQAYRGYTFGSGTRLTVV.

CDR3 region: CASSTPGNTYEQYF. CDR3 sequence (DNA): TGTGCCAGCAGCACGCCCGGGAACACCTACGAGCAGTACTTC. The gene calls are TRBV7-8 and TRBJ2-7; possible D gene TRBD2, 5 bases. The V end lost 5 bases, the J end lost 2 bases, and 13 bases lay between the germline ends. Germline CDR1 reads SGHVS; CDR2 reads FQNEAQ. The CDR3 is made up of 14 amino acids.

Concerning this clone: Germline is not matched at one junction end, which may reflect a read error. The V gene is TRBV7-9, the J gene TRBJ1-1; D is undetermined. Looked up from germline, CDR1 is SEHNR and CDR2 is FQNEAQ (reference sequence). This CDR3 is 12 amino acids long. CDR3 in amino acids: CSSSFGGVEAFF. The CDR3 nucleotides are TGTTCCAGCAGCTTCGGCGGGGTAGAAGCTTTCTTT.